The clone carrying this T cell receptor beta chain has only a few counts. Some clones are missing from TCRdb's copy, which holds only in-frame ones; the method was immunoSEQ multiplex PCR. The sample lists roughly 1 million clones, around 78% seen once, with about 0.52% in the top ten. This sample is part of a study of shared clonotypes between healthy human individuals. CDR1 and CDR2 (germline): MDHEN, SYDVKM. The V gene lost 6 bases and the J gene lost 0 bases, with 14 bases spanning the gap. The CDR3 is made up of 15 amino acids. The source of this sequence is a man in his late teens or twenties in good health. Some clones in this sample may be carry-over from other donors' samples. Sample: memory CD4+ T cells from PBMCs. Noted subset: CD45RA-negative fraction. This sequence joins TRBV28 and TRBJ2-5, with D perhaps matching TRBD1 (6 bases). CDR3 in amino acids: CASSSPGHHQETQYF. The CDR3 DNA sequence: TGTGCCAGCAGCTCACCGGGACATCACCAAGAGACCCAGTACTTC.